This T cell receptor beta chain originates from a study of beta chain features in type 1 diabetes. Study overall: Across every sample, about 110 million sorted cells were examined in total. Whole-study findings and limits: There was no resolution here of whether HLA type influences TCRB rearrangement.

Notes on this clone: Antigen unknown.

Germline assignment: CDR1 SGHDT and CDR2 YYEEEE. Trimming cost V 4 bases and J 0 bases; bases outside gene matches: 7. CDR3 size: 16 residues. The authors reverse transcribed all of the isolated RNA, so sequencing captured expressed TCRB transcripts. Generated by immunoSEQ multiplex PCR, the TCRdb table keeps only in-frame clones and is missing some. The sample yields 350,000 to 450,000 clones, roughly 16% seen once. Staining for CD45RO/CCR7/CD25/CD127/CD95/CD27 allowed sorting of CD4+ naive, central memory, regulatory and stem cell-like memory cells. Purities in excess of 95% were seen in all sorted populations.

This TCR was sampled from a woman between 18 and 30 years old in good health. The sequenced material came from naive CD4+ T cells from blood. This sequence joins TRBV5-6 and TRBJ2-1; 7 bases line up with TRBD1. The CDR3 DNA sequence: TGTGCCAGCAGCCTATTACAGGGGATCTCCTACAATGAGCAGTTCTTC. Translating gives CASSLLQGISYNEQFF.